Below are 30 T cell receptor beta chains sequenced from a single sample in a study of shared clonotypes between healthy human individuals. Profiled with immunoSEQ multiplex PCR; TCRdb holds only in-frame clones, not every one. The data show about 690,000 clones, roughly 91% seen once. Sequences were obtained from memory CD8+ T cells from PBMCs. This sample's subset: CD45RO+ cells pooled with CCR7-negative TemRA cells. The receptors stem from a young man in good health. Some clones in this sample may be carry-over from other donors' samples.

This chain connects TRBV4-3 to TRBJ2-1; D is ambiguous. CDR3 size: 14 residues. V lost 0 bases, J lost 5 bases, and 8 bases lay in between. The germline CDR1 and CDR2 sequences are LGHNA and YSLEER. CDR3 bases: TGCGCCAGCAGCCAAGATGGCTACAACAATGAGCAGTTCTTC. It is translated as CASSQDGYNNEQFF.

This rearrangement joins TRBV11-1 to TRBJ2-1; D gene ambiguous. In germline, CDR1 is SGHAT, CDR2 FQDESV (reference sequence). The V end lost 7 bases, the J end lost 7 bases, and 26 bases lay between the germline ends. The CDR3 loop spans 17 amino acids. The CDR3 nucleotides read TGTGCCAGCATCAATAGGAGAGGTGCGGACCTAGGGAATGAGCAGTTCTTC. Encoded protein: CASINRRGADLGNEQFF.

The CDR3 region has the DNA TGTGCCAGCCTAGCGAGCTACAATGAGCAGTTCTTC. Amino acids: CASLASYNEQFF. The chain links TRBV25-1 to TRBJ2-1; D might be TRBD2 (6 bases). Trimming took off 8 bases at V and 3 bases at J, with 8 bases between the two ends. Germline values: CDR1 MGHDK, CDR2 SYGVNS. The CDR3 covers 12 residues.

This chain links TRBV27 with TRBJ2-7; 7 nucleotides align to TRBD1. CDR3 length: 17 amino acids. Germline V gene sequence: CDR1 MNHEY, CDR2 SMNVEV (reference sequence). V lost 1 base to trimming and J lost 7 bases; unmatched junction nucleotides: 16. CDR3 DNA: TGTGCCAGCAGTTTATTGATTAAGACAGGGCCAGGGGAGGAGCAGTACTTC. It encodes CASSLLIKTGPGEEQYF.

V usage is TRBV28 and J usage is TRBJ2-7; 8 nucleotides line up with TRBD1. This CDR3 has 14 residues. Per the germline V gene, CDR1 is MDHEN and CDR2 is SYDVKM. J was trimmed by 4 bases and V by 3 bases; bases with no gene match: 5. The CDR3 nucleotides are TGTGCCAGCAGTTTCGGGGACAGGTCTTACGAGCAGTACTTC. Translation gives CASSFGDRSYEQYF.

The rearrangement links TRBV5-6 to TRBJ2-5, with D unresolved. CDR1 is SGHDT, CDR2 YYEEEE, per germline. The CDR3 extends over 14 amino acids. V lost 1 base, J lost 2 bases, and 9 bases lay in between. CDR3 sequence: CASSLKASQETQYF. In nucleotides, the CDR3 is TGTGCCAGCAGCTTGAAGGCTAGTCAAGAGACCCAGTACTTC.

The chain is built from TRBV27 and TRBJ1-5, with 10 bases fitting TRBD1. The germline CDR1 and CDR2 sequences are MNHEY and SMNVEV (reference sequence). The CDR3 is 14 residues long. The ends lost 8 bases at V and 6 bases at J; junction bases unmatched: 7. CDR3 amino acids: CASGGDRGFQPQHF. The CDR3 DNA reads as TGTGCCAGCGGCGGGGACAGGGGTTTTCAGCCCCAGCATTTT.

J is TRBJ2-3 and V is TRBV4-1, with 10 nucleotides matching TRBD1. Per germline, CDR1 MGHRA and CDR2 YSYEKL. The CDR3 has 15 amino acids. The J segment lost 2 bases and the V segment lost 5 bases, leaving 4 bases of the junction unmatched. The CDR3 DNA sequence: TGCGCCAGCAGCTTGGACAGGGGGATCACAGATACGCAGTATTTT. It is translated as CASSLDRGITDTQYF.

Here the CDR3 DNA reads TGTGCCAGCAGCCAGGATGGACAGGGAGAGAACACCGGGGAGCTGTTTTTT. Its translation is CASSQDGQGENTGELFF. The rearrangement joins TRBV13 to TRBJ2-2, with 8 bases aligning to TRBD1. V lost 5 bases to trimming and J lost 1 base; unmatched junction nucleotides: 9. Per germline, CDR1 PRHDT and CDR2 FYEKMQ (reference sequence). The CDR3 covers 17 residues.

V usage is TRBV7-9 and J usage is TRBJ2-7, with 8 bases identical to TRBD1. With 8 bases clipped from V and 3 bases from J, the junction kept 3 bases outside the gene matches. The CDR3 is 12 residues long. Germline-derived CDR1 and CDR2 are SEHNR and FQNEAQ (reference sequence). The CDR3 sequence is CASGQGSYEQYF. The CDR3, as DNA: TGTGCCAGCGGACAGGGAAGCTACGAGCAGTACTTC.

CDR3 nucleotide sequence: TGTGCCAGCAGTCCATCCCAGGGACAGCGGGCCAATGAGCAGTTCTTC. It codes for CASSPSQGQRANEQFF. This chain joins TRBV27 and TRBJ2-1, with D possibly being TRBD1 (7 bases). V lost 5 bases and J lost 6, with 20 bases in between. The CDR3 length is 16 residues. CDR1 and CDR2 from the germline V gene are MNHEY and SMNVEV (reference sequence).

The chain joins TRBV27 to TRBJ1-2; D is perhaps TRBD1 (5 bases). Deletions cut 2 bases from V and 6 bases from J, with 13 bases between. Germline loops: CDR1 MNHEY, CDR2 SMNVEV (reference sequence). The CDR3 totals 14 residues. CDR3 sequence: CASSLGWGGDGYTF. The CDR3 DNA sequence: TGTGCCAGCAGTTTAGGTTGGGGAGGGGATGGCTACACCTTC.

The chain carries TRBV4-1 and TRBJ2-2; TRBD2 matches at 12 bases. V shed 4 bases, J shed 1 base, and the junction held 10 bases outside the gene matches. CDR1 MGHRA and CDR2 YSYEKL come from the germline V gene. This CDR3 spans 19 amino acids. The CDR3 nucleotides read TGCGCCAGCAGCCCACGGGCCCGACTAGCGGGAGAGAACACCGGGGAGCTGTTTTTT. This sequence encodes CASSPRARLAGENTGELFF.

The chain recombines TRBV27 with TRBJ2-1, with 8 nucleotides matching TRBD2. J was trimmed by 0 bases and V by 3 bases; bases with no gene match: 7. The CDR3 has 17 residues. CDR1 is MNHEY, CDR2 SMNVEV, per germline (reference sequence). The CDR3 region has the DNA TGTGCCAGCAGTTTGGCTAGCGGGTGGAGCTCCTACAATGAGCAGTTCTTC. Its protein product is CASSLASGWSSYNEQFF.

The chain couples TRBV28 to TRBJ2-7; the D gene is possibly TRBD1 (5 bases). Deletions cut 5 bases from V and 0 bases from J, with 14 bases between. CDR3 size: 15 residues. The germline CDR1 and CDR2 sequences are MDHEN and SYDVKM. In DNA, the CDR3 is TGTGCCAGCAGTCCCGGGCCGACAGCCTCCTACGAGCAGTACTTC. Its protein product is CASSPGPTASYEQYF. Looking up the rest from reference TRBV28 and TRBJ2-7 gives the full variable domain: DVKVTQSSRYLVKRTGEKVFLECVQDMDHENMFWYRQDPGLGLRLIYFSYDVKMKEKGDIPEGYSVSREKKERFSLILESASTNQTSMYLCASSPGPTASYEQYFGPGTRLTVT.

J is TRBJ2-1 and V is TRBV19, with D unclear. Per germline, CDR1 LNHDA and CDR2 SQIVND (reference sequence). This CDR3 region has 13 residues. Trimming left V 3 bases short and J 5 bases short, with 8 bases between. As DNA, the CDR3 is TGTGCCAGTAGTATTGTGCTGAACAATGAGCAGTTCTTC. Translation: CASSIVLNNEQFF.

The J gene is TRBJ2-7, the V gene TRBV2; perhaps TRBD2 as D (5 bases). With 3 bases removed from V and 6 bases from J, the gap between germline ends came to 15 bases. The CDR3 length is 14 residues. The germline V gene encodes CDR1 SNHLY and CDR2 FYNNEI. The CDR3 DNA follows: TGTGCCAGCAGTGATGACTACATATCGGCCGAGCAGTACTTC. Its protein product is CASSDDYISAEQYF. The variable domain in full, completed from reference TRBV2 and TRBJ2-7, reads EPEVTQTPSHQVTQMGQEVILRCVPISNHLYFYWYRQILGQKVEFLVSFYNNEISEKSEIFDDQFSVERPDGSNFTLKIRSTKLEDSAMYFCASSDDYISAEQYFGPGTRLTVT.

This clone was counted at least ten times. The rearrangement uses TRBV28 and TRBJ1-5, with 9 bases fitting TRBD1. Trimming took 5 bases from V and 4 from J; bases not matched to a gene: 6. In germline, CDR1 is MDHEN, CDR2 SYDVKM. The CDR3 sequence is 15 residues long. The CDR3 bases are TGTGCCAGCAGTGCCGGGACAGGGAATAATCAGCCCCAGCATTTT. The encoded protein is CASSAGTGNNQPQHF.

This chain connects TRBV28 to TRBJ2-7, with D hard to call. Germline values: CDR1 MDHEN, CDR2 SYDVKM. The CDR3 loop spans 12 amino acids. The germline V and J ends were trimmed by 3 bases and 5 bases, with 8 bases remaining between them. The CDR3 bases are TGTGCCAGCAGTTTTACCACTGACGAGCAGTACTTC. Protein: CASSFTTDEQYF.

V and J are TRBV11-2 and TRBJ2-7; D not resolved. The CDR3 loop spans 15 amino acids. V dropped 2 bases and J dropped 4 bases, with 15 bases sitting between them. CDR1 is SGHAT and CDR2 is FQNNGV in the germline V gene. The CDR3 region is CASSLKVFRGYEQYF. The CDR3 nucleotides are TGTGCCAGCAGCTTAAAAGTGTTTCGTGGATACGAGCAGTACTTC.

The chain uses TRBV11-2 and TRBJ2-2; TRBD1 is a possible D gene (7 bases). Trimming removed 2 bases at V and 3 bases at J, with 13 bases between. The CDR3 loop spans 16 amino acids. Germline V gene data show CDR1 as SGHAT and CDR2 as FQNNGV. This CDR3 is CASSLNQGDYTGELFF. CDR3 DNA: TGTGCCAGCAGCTTAAACCAGGGGGACTACACCGGGGAGCTGTTTTTT.

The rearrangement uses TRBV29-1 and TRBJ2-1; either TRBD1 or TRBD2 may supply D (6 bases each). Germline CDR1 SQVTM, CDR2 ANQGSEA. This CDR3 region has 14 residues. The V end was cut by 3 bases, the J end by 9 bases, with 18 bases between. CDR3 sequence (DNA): TGCAGCGTTGAGACTACGCTCGGGGGCCCTGAGCAGTTCTTC. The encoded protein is CSVETTLGGPEQFF.

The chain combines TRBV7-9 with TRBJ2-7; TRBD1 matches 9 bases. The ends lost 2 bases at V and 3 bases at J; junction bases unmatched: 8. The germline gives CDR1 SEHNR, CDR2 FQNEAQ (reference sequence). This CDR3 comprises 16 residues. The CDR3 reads CASSLPVGDRVYEQYF. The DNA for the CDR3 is TGTGCCAGCAGCTTACCAGTAGGGGACAGGGTCTACGAGCAGTACTTC.

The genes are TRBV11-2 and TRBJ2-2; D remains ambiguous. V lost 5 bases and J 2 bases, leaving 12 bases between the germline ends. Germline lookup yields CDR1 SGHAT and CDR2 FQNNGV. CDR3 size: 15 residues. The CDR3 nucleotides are TGTGCCAGCAGCCACCGGGCCCTTAACACCGGGGAGCTGTTTTTT. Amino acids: CASSHRALNTGELFF.

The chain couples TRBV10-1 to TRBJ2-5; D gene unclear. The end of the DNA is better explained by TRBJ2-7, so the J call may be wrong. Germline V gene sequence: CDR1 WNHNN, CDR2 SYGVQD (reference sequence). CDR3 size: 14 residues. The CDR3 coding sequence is TGCGCCAGCAGTGAAGCCCCTAAAAGTAGCGAGCAGTACTTC. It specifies CASSEAPKSSEQYF.

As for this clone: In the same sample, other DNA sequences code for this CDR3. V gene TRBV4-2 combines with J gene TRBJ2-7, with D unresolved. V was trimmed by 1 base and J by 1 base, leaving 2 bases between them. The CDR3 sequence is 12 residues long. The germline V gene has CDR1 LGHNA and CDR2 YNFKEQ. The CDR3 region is CASSQGSYEQYF. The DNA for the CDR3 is TGTGCCAGCAGCCAAGGTTCCTACGAGCAGTACTTC.

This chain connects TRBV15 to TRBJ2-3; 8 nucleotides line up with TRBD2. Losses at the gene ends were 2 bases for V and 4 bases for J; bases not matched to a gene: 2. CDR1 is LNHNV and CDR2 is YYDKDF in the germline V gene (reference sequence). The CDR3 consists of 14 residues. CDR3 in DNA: TGTGCCACCAGCAGAAGCGGGAGCGCAGATACGCAGTATTTT. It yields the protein CATSRSGSADTQYF.

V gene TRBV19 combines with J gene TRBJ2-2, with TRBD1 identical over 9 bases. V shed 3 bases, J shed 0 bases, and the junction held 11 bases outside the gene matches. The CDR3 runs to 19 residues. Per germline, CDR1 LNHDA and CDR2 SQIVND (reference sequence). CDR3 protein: CASSIIGWRQGANTGELFF. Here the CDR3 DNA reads TGTGCCAGTAGTATTATAGGTTGGCGACAGGGGGCGAACACCGGGGAGCTGTTTTTT.

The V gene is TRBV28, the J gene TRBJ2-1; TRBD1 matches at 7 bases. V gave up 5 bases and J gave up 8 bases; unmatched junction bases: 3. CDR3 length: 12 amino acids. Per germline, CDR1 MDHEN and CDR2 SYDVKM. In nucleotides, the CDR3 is TGTGCCAGCAGTCCCGGGACAGATGAGCAGTTCTTC. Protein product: CASSPGTDEQFF.

CDR3 DNA: TGTGCCAGCAGCCGAACGAGCATCCAAGAGACCCAGTACTTC. Translation gives CASSRTSIQETQYF. The chain employs TRBV7-9 and TRBJ2-5; D call uncertain. This CDR3 spans 14 amino acids. Germline CDR1 SEHNR, CDR2 FQNEAQ (reference sequence). Between the trimmed V and J ends, which lost 5 bases and 1 base, there was a span of 11 bases.